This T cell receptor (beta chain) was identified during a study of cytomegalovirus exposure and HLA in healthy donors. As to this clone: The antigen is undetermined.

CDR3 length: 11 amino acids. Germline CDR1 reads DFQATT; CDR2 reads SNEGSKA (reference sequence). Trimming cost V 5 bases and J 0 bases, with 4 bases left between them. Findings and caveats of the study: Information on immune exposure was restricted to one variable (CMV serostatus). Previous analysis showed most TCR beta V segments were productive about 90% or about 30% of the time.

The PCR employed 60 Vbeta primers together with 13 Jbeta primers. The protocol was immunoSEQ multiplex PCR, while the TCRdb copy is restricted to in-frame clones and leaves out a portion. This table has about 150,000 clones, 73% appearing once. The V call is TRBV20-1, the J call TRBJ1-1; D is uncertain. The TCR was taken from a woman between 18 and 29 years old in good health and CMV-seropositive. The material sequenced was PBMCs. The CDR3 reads CSARLNTEAFF. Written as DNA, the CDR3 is TGCAGTGCTCGTTTGAACACTGAAGCTTTCTTT.